Below, 32 T cell receptor beta chains from the same sample are listed, as sequenced in a study of cytomegalovirus exposure and HLA in healthy donors. Both 60 Vbeta primers and 13 Jbeta primers went into the PCR. TCRdb's table, derived via immunoSEQ multiplex PCR, lists solely in-frame clones and lacks some. The sample includes 250,000 to 350,000 clones, roughly 90% of them seen just once. The sequenced material came from PBMCs. Source of these receptors: a man in his forties or fifties in good health and CMV-seropositive.

This chain joins TRBV11-2 and TRBJ2-3, with 15 bases lining up with TRBD2. CDR1 and CDR2 (germline): SGHAT, FQNNGV. V was pared by 5 bases and J by 1 base, with 10 bases of the junction left unmatched. This CDR3 has 19 residues. As DNA, the CDR3 is TGTGCCAGCAGCCCGTGGACTAGCGGGAGGGCAGACGGCACAGATACGCAGTATTTT. Translating it yields CASSPWTSGRADGTDTQYF.

As concerns this clone: One junction end does not reproduce the germline sequence, and a read error may be involved. The chain is built from TRBV7-9 and TRBJ1-1, with a weak D call TRBD1 (5 bases). Per germline, CDR1 SEHNR and CDR2 FQNEAQ (reference sequence). CDR3 length: 12 residues. CDR3 sequence: CSSSPGHDEAFF. The CDR3 coding sequence is TGTTCCAGCAGCCCCGGACACGATGAAGCTTTCTTT. The whole variable domain, filled in from reference TRBV7-9 and TRBJ1-1, reads DTGVSQNPRHKITKRGQNVTFRCDPISEHNRLYWYRQTLGQGPEFLTYFQNEAQLEKSRLLSDRFSAERPKGSFSTLEIQRTEQGDSAMYLCSSSPGHDEAFFGQGTRLTVV.

The V and J genes are TRBV6-4 and TRBJ2-7; TRBD2 agrees at 9 bases. The CDR3 has 19 residues. Germline V gene lookup returns CDR1 MRHNA and CDR2 SNTAGT. V dropped 2 bases and J dropped 0; count of bases not matched to a gene: 14. The CDR3 nucleotides are TGTGCCAGCAGTGACGTAGCGGGAGCTCCTTACAACATCTCCTACGAGCAGTACTTC. The encoded protein is CASSDVAGAPYNISYEQYF.

The CDR3 nucleotides read TGTGCCAGCAGTTACCGGGGACAGGGACGTTATGGCTACACCTTC. This encodes CASSYRGQGRYGYTF. This chain links TRBV6-5 with TRBJ1-2; 9 positions agree with TRBD1. Germline lookup yields CDR1 MNHEY and CDR2 SVGAGI. With V trimmed by 2 bases and J by 5 bases, 6 bases remained unmatched. The CDR3 runs to 15 residues.

CDR3 in DNA: TGCGCCAGCAGCCAAGATATCCTCCTAGCGAGCGAGCAGTACTTC. This codes for CASSQDILLASEQYF. This chain uses TRBV4-1 with TRBJ2-7, with D possibly being TRBD2 (6 bases). V was pared by 0 bases and J by 6 bases, with 15 bases between. This CDR3 contains 15 residues. Germline V lookup: CDR1 MGHRA, CDR2 YSYEKL.

CDR3 in amino acids: CASGLASTQYF. CDR3 in DNA: TGTGCCAGCGGACTAGCAAGTACGCAGTATTTT. The chain links TRBV27 to TRBJ2-3; 8 bases agree with TRBD2. The J segment lost 8 bases and the V segment lost 8 bases, leaving 3 bases of the junction unmatched. This CDR3 is built from 11 residues. Germline V gene lookup returns CDR1 MNHEY and CDR2 SMNVEV (reference sequence).

This clone was detected once. The rearrangement uses TRBV27 and TRBJ2-3; 8 positions match TRBD2. The length of the CDR3 is 14 residues. V lost 3 bases, J lost 5 bases, and 4 bases stayed unmatched. Germline-derived CDR1 and CDR2 are MNHEY and SMNVEV (reference sequence). CDR3 DNA: TGTGCCAGCAGTTTGTACGGGGGGGGAGATACGCAGTATTTT. Residues: CASSLYGGGDTQYF.

CDR3 sequence (DNA): TGCAGCGCCAGCCCCCAGGGCTCCTACGAGCAGTACTTC. Amino acid sequence: CSASPQGSYEQYF. V gene TRBV29-1 combines with J gene TRBJ2-7; maybe TRBD1 (5 bases). Trimming took 7 bases from V and 0 from J, leaving 13 bases between them. Germline loops: CDR1 SQVTM, CDR2 ANQGSEA. The CDR3 runs to 13 residues.

This chain joins TRBV6-1 and TRBJ2-5; 8 nucleotides line up with TRBD2. Looked up from germline, CDR1 is MNHNS and CDR2 is SASEGT. The CDR3 extends over 13 amino acids. J lost 1 base, V lost 7 bases, and 2 bases had no gene match. The CDR3 loop is CASTGGGQETQYF. The CDR3 DNA reads as TGTGCCAGCACCGGGGGGGGCCAAGAGACCCAGTACTTC.

The genes are TRBV27 and TRBJ2-7, with 7 bases that match TRBD2. In germline, CDR1 is MNHEY, CDR2 SMNVEV (reference sequence). This CDR3 has 13 residues. Trimming removed 4 bases from V and 2 bases from J; junction bases left unmatched: 2. CDR3 protein: CASSWAGAYEQYF. CDR3 coding DNA: TGTGCCAGCAGTTGGGCGGGGGCCTACGAGCAGTACTTC.

A single count supports this clone. The rearrangement joins TRBV7-2 to TRBJ1-6; tentatively, D is TRBD1 (5 bases). Trimming stripped 4 bases from V and 6 bases from J, with 7 bases between. CDR3 length equals 13 residues. Germline V lookup: CDR1 SGHTA, CDR2 FQGNSA. In DNA form, the CDR3 reads TGTGCCAGCAGCTCCCAGGGTAATTCACCCCTCCACTTT. This sequence encodes CASSSQGNSPLHF.

The chain joins TRBV5-1 to TRBJ2-7; D is possibly TRBD2 (6 bases). The CDR3 consists of 15 residues. The V and J ends lost 1 base and 2 bases respectively, with 13 bases between them. In germline, CDR1 is SGHRS, CDR2 YFSETQ. The CDR3 DNA sequence: TGCGCCAGCAGCTTGCAGGCCCGCGGGACCTACGAGCAGTACTTC. Translated, it gives CASSLQARGTYEQYF.

About this clone itself: Relative to the germline gene, one junction end is altered; a read error may explain this. The V call is TRBV7-9, the J call TRBJ1-5; D is uncertain. The CDR3 totals 12 residues. CDR1 and CDR2 from the germline V gene are SEHNR and FQNEAQ (reference sequence). CDR3 bases: TGTTCCAGCAGCTTAGACATCCAGCCCCAGCATTTT. Translation: CSSSLDIQPQHF.

This chain joins TRBV19 and TRBJ2-1, with 9 bases fitting TRBD1. The junction had 8 bases not matched to a gene; V was cut back by 3 bases and J by 5 bases. Germline V lookup: CDR1 LNHDA, CDR2 SQIVND (reference sequence). There are 16 residues in the CDR3. The CDR3 DNA reads TGTGCCAGTAGTATTTTATGGGACAGGGCTAACAATGAGCAGTTCTTC. It is translated as CASSILWDRANNEQFF. Complete variable domain (other parts from reference TRBV19 and TRBJ2-1): DGGITQSPKYLFRKEGQNVTLSCEQNLNHDAMYWYRQDPGQGLRLIYYSQIVNDFQKGDIAEGYSVSREKKESFPLTVTSAQKNPTAFYLCASSILWDRANNEQFFGPGTRLTVL.

This clone was detected only once. The chain uses TRBV5-6 and TRBJ1-1; 11 bases map to TRBD1. After removal of 0 bases from V and 6 bases from J, the junction contained 16 bases not matched to a gene. Germline lookup yields CDR1 SGHDT and CDR2 YYEEEE. The CDR3 covers 19 residues. CDR3 region: CASSLGSIGTGGFPSEAFF. The CDR3, as DNA: TGTGCCAGCAGCTTGGGGTCGATCGGGACAGGGGGTTTCCCGTCTGAAGCTTTCTTT.

The rearrangement links TRBV9 to TRBJ2-7, with TRBD2 matching over 9 bases. The CDR3 spans 14 residues. Germline V CDR1 and CDR2: SGDLS, YYNGEE. With 1 base clipped from V and 2 bases from J, the junction kept 1 base outside the gene matches. The CDR3 here is CASSVTSGPYEQYF. DNA of the CDR3: TGTGCCAGCAGCGTAACTAGCGGGCCCTACGAGCAGTACTTC.

The V call is TRBV5-1, the J call TRBJ2-5, with 10 nucleotides matching TRBD2. The tail of the sequence fits TRBJ2-7 better, so the J call may be wrong. The CDR3 has 15 residues. The germline V gene encodes CDR1 SGHRS and CDR2 YFSETQ. The CDR3 protein is CASSFGTSDSYEQYF. CDR3 nucleotides: TGCGCCAGCAGCTTCGGGACTAGCGACTCCTACGAGCAGTACTTC.

This sequence joins TRBV19 and TRBJ2-7; TRBD2 aligns across 10 bases. The CDR3 runs to 15 residues. V was pared by 5 bases and J by 2 bases, with 6 bases of the junction left unmatched. CDR1 is LNHDA, CDR2 SQIVND, per germline (reference sequence). This chain's CDR3 is CASSRLAGATYEQYF. CDR3 DNA: TGTGCCAGTAGTCGGCTAGCGGGGGCGACCTACGAGCAGTACTTC.

This clone was seen a single time. The chain joins TRBV28 to TRBJ1-1; the D gene is possibly TRBD1 (5 bases). The V gene lost 6 bases and the J gene lost 0 bases, with 14 bases spanning the gap. Germline CDR1 reads MDHEN; CDR2 reads SYDVKM. This CDR3 is 15 amino acids long. The CDR3 coding sequence is TGTGCCAGCAGACCGCAGGGTCCCCTGAACACTGAAGCTTTCTTT. Its protein product is CASRPQGPLNTEAFF. The full variable domain, rest sourced from reference TRBV28 and TRBJ1-1, is DVKVTQSSRYLVKRTGEKVFLECVQDMDHENMFWYRQDPGLGLRLIYFSYDVKMKEKGDIPEGYSVSREKKERFSLILESASTNQTSMYLCASRPQGPLNTEAFFGQGTRLTVV.

The chain joins TRBV6-5 to TRBJ2-3; D may be TRBD1 (5 bases). V lost 1 base, J lost 2 bases, and 7 bases lay in between. The germline gives CDR1 MNHEY, CDR2 SVGAGI. The CDR3 is 14 amino acids. CDR3 residues: CASSYLQDTDTQYF. CDR3 sequence (DNA): TGTGCCAGCAGTTACTTACAGGACACAGATACGCAGTATTTT.

This clone came up a few times. The V call is TRBV18, the J call TRBJ2-4, with 8 positions matching TRBD1. This CDR3 comprises 14 residues. Germline lookup yields CDR1 KGHSH and CDR2 LQKENI. Losses at the gene ends were 3 bases for V and 8 bases for J; bases not matched to a gene: 6. Here the CDR3 DNA reads TGTGCCAGCTCACCTCAGACAGGGGCGGACATTCAGTACTTC. Translated: CASSPQTGADIQYF.

This chain uses TRBV5-4 with TRBJ2-5, with D maybe TRBD1 (6 bases). Germline-derived CDR1 and CDR2 are SGHNT and YYREEE (reference sequence). The ends were cut back, 4 bases at V and 4 bases at J, with 14 bases in the middle. The CDR3 extends over 14 amino acids. Here the CDR3 DNA reads TGTGCCAGCAGCCAAGATACCAGGGGAGAGACCCAGTACTTC. It yields the protein CASSQDTRGETQYF.

The chain is built from TRBV2 and TRBJ2-5; D may be TRBD2 (5 bases). Trimming took 5 bases from V and 6 from J, leaving 10 bases between them. Per the germline V gene, CDR1 is SNHLY and CDR2 is FYNNEI. The CDR3 loop spans 12 amino acids. The CDR3 is CASSTLAKTQYF. The CDR3 coding sequence is TGTGCCAGCAGTACGTTAGCGAAGACCCAGTACTTC.

The chain employs TRBV4-2 and TRBJ2-1; tentatively, D is TRBD1 (5 bases). Germline assignment: CDR1 LGHNA and CDR2 YNFKEQ. This CDR3 has 15 residues. Trimming removed 3 bases from V and 0 bases from J, with 9 bases in between. In DNA, the CDR3 is TGTGCCAGCAGCCACCCAGGGCCCTCCTACAATGAGCAGTTCTTC. Its protein is CASSHPGPSYNEQFF.

The V call is TRBV2, the J call TRBJ2-7; D call uncertain. Germline-derived CDR1 and CDR2 are SNHLY and FYNNEI. The CDR3 consists of 12 residues. V was shortened by 2 bases and J by 6 bases, with 8 bases between the two germline ends. The CDR3 loop is CASSELTAEQYF. CDR3 sequence (DNA): TGTGCCAGCAGTGAATTAACTGCCGAGCAGTACTTC. The full variable domain, completed using reference TRBV2 and TRBJ2-7, is EPEVTQTPSHQVTQMGQEVILRCVPISNHLYFYWYRQILGQKVEFLVSFYNNEISEKSEIFDDQFSVERPDGSNFTLKIRSTKLEDSAMYFCASSELTAEQYFGPGTRLTVT.

A word on this clone: The same CDR3 can be traced to other DNA sequences in this sample. CDR3: CASSLAGFNTEAFF. CDR3 sequence (DNA): TGCGCCAGCAGCTTGGCAGGCTTTAACACTGAAGCTTTCTTT. The chain recombines TRBV5-1 with TRBJ1-1; D is undetermined. V shed 0 bases and J shed 2 bases, with 8 bases lying between them. Germline CDR1 and CDR2: SGHRS and YFSETQ. CDR3 length: 14 amino acids.

V is TRBV19 and J is TRBJ2-7; D gene uncertain. The length of the CDR3 is 13 residues. CDR1 and CDR2 from the germline V gene are LNHDA and SQIVND (reference sequence). Trimming took off 3 bases at V and 3 bases at J, with 9 bases between the two ends. CDR3 sequence (DNA): TGTGCCAGTAGTATGGCAGTCGACTACGAGCAGTACTTC. Translation: CASSMAVDYEQYF.

The chain links TRBV27 to TRBJ1-5, with D possibly matching TRBD1 (5 bases). Germline CDR1 is MNHEY and CDR2 is SMNVEV (reference sequence). The CDR3 has 12 residues. V was shortened by 8 bases and J by 6 bases, with 11 bases between the two germline ends. The CDR3 region has the DNA TGTGCCAGCTGGGGGAGGGGTCAGCCCCAGCATTTT. Its protein is CASWGRGQPQHF.

The chain joins TRBV7-6 to TRBJ2-7; 10 nucleotides align to TRBD2. Trimming cost V 2 bases and J 1 base; bases outside gene matches: 17. The CDR3 extends over 20 amino acids. In germline, CDR1 is SGHVS, CDR2 FNYEAQ. The CDR3 sequence is CASSLIPVKREGLESYEQYF. In DNA form, the CDR3 reads TGTGCCAGCAGCTTAATCCCCGTAAAGCGGGAGGGCCTTGAGTCCTACGAGCAGTACTTC.

The chain combines TRBV28 with TRBJ2-5; 7 positions agree with TRBD2. The CDR3 sequence is 21 residues long. Losses at the gene ends were 6 bases for V and 2 bases for J; bases not matched to a gene: 27. Germline CDR1 MDHEN, CDR2 SYDVKM. CDR3 in amino acids: CASSAGWAGGATGGQQETQYF. The CDR3 nucleotides are TGTGCCAGCAGCGCCGGGTGGGCCGGTGGCGCTACGGGAGGTCAACAAGAGACCCAGTACTTC.

This sequence joins TRBV29-1 and TRBJ2-1, with D possibly TRBD2 on 5 matching bases. V was cut by 1 base and J by 3 bases, with 10 bases left in between. This CDR3 spans 14 amino acids. The germline CDR1 and CDR2 sequences are SQVTM and ANQGSEA. The CDR3 sequence: CSVEVAGGYNEQFF. In DNA, the CDR3 is TGCAGCGTTGAAGTGGCGGGCGGCTACAATGAGCAGTTCTTC.

Notes on this clone: The junction and the germline gene differ at one end; a read error may be behind it. The CDR3 region has the DNA TGTGCTAGCAGCCAGGGGGTCTCCTACAATGAGCAGTTCTTC. Translated: CASSQGVSYNEQFF. The chain recombines TRBV7-7 with TRBJ2-1; the match to TRBD1 covers 7 bases. CDR1 is SSHAT and CDR2 is FNYEAQ in the germline V gene (reference sequence). The CDR3 runs 14 residues.